Listed below are T cell receptor beta chains from one sample, sequenced in a study of regulatory T cells in long-lasting Graves disease. Each CDR3 protein gets one entry after TCRdb re-called the multiplex PCR reads with MiXCR. The data show 520,000 or so distinct CDR3 sequences, around 12% seen once. These data also formed part of another study, on T cells in Graves' hyperthyroidism and ophthalmopathy.

The source was peripheral blood mononuclear cells (PBMCs), collected at new diagnosis, from a patient treated with antithyroid drugs. Every receptor here comes from a woman younger than 45 with Graves disease. CDR3s include the opening cysteine and the closing phenylalanine or tryptophan. A D gene is named only where the DNA matches it firmly. Not all rows give a size; the values are once, few, many and, for expanded clones, a class.

>-|-|TRBJ2-5|TRBV19
TGTGCCAGCAGCCCGACGGGGACCCAAGAGACCCAGTACTTC
CASSPTGTQETQYF
>-|many|TRBJ1-6|TRBV2
TGTGCCAGCAGTGAAGCGGAGCGGTCCTATAATTCACCCCTCCACTTT
CASSEAERSYNSPLHF
>-|many|TRBJ2-7|TRBV20-1
TGCAGTGCTAGCCCTCTACAGGGTTTCGGGCAGTACTTC
CSASPLQGFGQYF
>TRBD1|many|TRBJ2-1|TRBV12-3/TRBV12-4
TGTGCCAGCAGTTGGGGACAGGACTACAATGAGCAGTTCTTC
CASSWGQDYNEQFF
>-|many|TRBJ1-1|TRBV18
TGTGCCAGCTCACCACTGTCCAGGAGGGACACTGAAGCTTTCTTT
CASSPLSRRDTEAFF
>-|many|TRBJ1-1|TRBV20-1
TGCAGTGCTAGTACAGGCTTCAAAGGGACTGAAGCTTTCTTT
CSASTGFKGTEAFF
>TRBD2|few|TRBJ2-7|TRBV9
TGTGCCAGCAGCGTTTCTAGCGGGAGCTCCTACGAGCAGTACTTC
CASSVSSGSSYEQYF
>-|-|TRBJ1-5|TRBV20-1
TGCAGTGCTAGAGGGGGGGATCTGGCCCAGCATTTT
CSARGGDLAQHF
>TRBD1|many|TRBJ2-7|TRBV5-6
TGTGCCAGCAGCTTGGTTGTGACAGGGGTCGAGCAGTACTTC
CASSLVVTGVEQYF
>-|-|TRBJ2-2|TRBV20-1
TGCAGTGCTAGGTCTGTAGGACAGACGAACACCGGGGAGCTGTTTTTT
CSARSVGQTNTGELFF
>TRBD1|-|TRBJ1-1|TRBV19
TGTGCCAGTAGTATGGCAGGGGGGAACACTGAAGCTTTCTTT
CASSMAGGNTEAFF
>-|many|TRBJ2-7|TRBV28
TGTGCCAGCAGCCCCGGGACTCCCGCAGGGAAGCAGTACTTC
CASSPGTPAGKQYF
>-|many|TRBJ2-7|TRBV7-2
TGTGCCAGCAGCACCTGGCCTGGGCCCTACGAGCAGTACTTC
CASSTWPGPYEQYF
>-|many|TRBJ1-1|TRBV18
TGTGCCAGCTCACTCGGACAGACTGAAGCTTTCTTT
CASSLGQTEAFF
>-|many|TRBJ1-6|TRBV30
TGTGCCTGGAGTGCCGGACAGATCGGGTCACCCCTCCACTTT
CAWSAGQIGSPLHF
>-|-|TRBJ2-7|TRBV11-1
TGTGCCAGCAGCCAGCGGCTCCTCGAAGAGCATTACTTC
CASSQRLLEEHYF
>-|many|TRBJ2-7|TRBV2
TGTGCCAGCGGATTGCCAGGGGTCTACGAGCAGTACTTC
CASGLPGVYEQYF
>TRBD2|-|TRBJ2-3|TRBV11-1
TGTGCCAGCAGCCTGGGACTAGCGGGATCCTACCTCACAGATACGCAGTATTTT
CASSLGLAGSYLTDTQYF
>-|-|TRBJ2-5|TRBV13
TGTGCCAGCAGCTTACACGGGGGCTTCCAAGAGACCCAGTACTTC
CASSLHGGFQETQYF
>TRBD1|-|TRBJ1-2|TRBV19
TGTGCCAGTAGTCCTTATTCTCAAGACAGGGGCGATGGCTACACCTTC
CASSPYSQDRGDGYTF
>TRBD2|-|TRBJ2-7|TRBV6-5
TGTGCCAGCAGTTACGGCGGACTAGCGGTTACCTACGAGCAGTACTTC
CASSYGGLAVTYEQYF
>TRBD1|few|TRBJ2-2|TRBV6-2/TRBV6-3
TGTGCCAGCAGTGTTTCAGGGGGTCTGAACACCGGGGAGCTGTTTTTT
CASSVSGGLNTGELFF
>TRBD1|few|TRBJ2-3|TRBV29-1
TGCAGCGCTGCCGGGACAGGGGCTTCAGATACGCAGTATTTT
CSAAGTGASDTQYF
>-|few|TRBJ2-7|TRBV5-1
TGCGCCAGCAGCTTGGCCTTTAACAGGGCAGATCGGTACTTC
CASSLAFNRADRYF
>TRBD1|-|TRBJ1-6|TRBV11-3
TGTGTCAGCAGCGCCCGACAGGGGGGTGGTTCACCCCTCCACTTT
CVSSARQGGGSPLHF
>TRBD1|many|TRBJ1-6|TRBV28
TGTGCCAGCAGTTTGGACAGGGTTCGGTCACCCCTCCACTTT
CASSLDRVRSPLHF
>-|many|TRBJ2-7|TRBV27
TGTGCCAGCAGGGGGGTAGGGGGAACCTACGAGCAGTACTTC
CASRGVGGTYEQYF
>TRBD2|many|TRBJ2-5|TRBV7-2
TGTGCCAGCAGCCCCGGACTAGCGGGAGGCTCCTGGGTGGAGACCCAGTACTTC
CASSPGLAGGSWVETQYF
>TRBD1|-|TRBJ1-1|TRBV27
TGTGCCAGCAGTCTTGACAGGGCCTGGGGCACTGAAGCTTTCTTT
CASSLDRAWGTEAFF
>TRBD2|-|TRBJ2-1|TRBV15
TGTGCCACCAGCAGATTAGGGACTAGCGGGAGTTCCTACAATGAGCAGTTCTTC
CATSRLGTSGSSYNEQFF
>TRBD1|few|TRBJ1-2|TRBV24-1
TGTGCCACCAGTGAAACCACAGGGGGCGTCTATGGCTACACCTTC
CATSETTGGVYGYTF
>-|few|TRBJ2-5|TRBV5-1
TGCGCCAGCAGCTTCAGGGAACCCCCTCAGACCCAGTACTTC
CASSFREPPQTQYF
>-|few|TRBJ2-2|TRBV18
TGTGCCAGCTCACCAGTACAGACCAACACCGGGGAGCTGTTTTTT
CASSPVQTNTGELFF
>-|many|TRBJ2-1|TRBV7-9
TGTGCCAGCAGCAAAAGGACTTCATACAATGAGCAGTTCTTC
CASSKRTSYNEQFF
>TRBD1|-|TRBJ2-1|TRBV4-1
TGCGCCAGCAGTTACCGACAGGGCCCCAACAATGAGCAGTTCTTC
CASSYRQGPNNEQFF
>-|-|TRBJ1-6|TRBV6-5
TGTGCCAGCAGTTTCCATCGAACCCGGACATCCAGGACTTCACCCCTCCACTTT
CASSFHRTRTSRTSPLHF
>-|-|TRBJ2-7|TRBV5-1
TGCGCCAGCAGCTTTCTTGGGGAAACCTACGAGCAGTGCTTC
CASSFLGETYEQCF
>TRBD1|many|TRBJ2-1|TRBV11-3
TGTGCCAGCAGCTTTTCTCAGCCCGGGACAGGGATAATCTGGGAGCAGTTCTTC
CASSFSQPGTGIIWEQFF
>TRBD2|many|TRBJ2-1|TRBV19
TGTGCCAGTAGCCCTCTAGCGGGAGCGAACAATGAGCAGTTCTTC
CASSPLAGANNEQFF
>TRBD2|many|TRBJ2-1|TRBV10-3
TGTGCCATCAGTGAGTACCATAGCGGGCACAATGAGCAGTTCTTC
CAISEYHSGHNEQFF